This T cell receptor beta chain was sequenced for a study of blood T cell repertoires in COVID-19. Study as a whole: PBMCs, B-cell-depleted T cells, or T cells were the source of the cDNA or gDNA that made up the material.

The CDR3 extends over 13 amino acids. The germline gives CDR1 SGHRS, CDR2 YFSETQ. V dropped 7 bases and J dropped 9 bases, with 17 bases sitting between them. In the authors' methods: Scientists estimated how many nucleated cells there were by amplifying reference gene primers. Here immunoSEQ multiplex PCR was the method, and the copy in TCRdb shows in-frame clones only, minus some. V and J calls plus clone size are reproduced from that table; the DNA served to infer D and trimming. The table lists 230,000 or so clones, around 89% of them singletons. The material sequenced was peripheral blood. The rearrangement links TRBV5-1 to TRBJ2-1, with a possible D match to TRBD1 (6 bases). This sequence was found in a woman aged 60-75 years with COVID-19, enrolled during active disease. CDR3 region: CASSPQQGGEQFF. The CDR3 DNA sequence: TGCGCCAGCTCCCCCCAACAGGGTGGTGAGCAGTTCTTC.